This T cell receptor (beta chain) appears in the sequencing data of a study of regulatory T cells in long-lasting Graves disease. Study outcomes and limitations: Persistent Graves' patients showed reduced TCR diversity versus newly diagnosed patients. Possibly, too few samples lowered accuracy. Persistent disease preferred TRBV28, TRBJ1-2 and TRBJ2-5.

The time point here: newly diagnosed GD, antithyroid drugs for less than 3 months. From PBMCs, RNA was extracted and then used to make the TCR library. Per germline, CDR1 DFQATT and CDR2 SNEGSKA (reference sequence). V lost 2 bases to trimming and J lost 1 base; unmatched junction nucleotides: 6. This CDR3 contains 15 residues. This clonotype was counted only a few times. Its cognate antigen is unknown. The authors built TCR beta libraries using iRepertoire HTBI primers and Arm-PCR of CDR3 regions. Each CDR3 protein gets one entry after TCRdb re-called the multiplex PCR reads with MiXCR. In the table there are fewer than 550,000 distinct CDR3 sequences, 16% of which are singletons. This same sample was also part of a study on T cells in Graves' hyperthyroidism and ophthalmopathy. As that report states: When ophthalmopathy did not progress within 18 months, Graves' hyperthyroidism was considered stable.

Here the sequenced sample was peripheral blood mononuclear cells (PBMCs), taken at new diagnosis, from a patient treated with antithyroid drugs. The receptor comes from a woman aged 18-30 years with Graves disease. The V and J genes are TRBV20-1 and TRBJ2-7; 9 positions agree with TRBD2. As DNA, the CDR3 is TGCAGTGCTAGAAAGTCTAGCGGGGCGTCCTACGAGCAGTACTTC. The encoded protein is CSARKSSGASYEQYF.